The 31 T cell receptor beta chains listed next were all sequenced from one sample in a study of control samples from healthy donors and cancer patients. Here immunoSEQ multiplex PCR was the method, and the copy in TCRdb shows in-frame clones only, minus some. The sample yields 50,000 to 55,000 clones, around 90% seen once. Sequenced sample: PBMCs. The receptors were sampled from a man between 35 and 55 years old with colorectal cancer.

This clone was found once. J is TRBJ2-7 and V is TRBV3-1 (or the pseudogene TRBV3-2); no clear D gene. The CDR3 runs to 13 residues. The V end was cut by 2 bases, the J end by 6 bases, with 11 bases between. Germline-derived CDR1 and CDR2 are LGHDT and YNNKEL (reference sequence). This CDR3 reads CASSQTRGTEQYF. In nucleotides, the CDR3 is TGTGCCAGCAGCCAAACCAGAGGTACCGAGCAGTACTTC.

The gene calls are TRBV28 and TRBJ1-1; D perhaps matches TRBD1 (6 bases). Germline V CDR1 and CDR2: MDHEN, SYDVKM. The CDR3 runs to 14 residues. Trimming removed 5 bases at V and 3 bases at J, with 13 bases between. The CDR3, as DNA: TGTGCCAGCAGTGACGACAGGCTTTACACTGAAGCTTTCTTT. As protein: CASSDDRLYTEAFF.

The J gene is TRBJ2-7, the V gene TRBV7-2; 7 bases are a match to TRBD2. Germline-derived CDR1 and CDR2 are SGHTA and FQGNSA. Trimming cost V 5 bases and J 6 bases; bases outside gene matches: 7. This CDR3 is built from 13 residues. CDR3 nucleotides: TGTGCCAGCAGCGCTGGACTAGTTCCCGAGCAGTACTTC. This sequence encodes CASSAGLVPEQYF.

DNA for the CDR3: TGTGCCAGCACCAACGTGGGAGAGACCCAGTACTTC. Translating it yields CASTNVGETQYF. This chain connects TRBV12-3 or TRBV12-4 to TRBJ2-5; D unresolved. The CDR3 length is 12 residues. Trimming shortened V by 7 bases and J by 4 bases, and 10 bases separated the two germline ends.

The V gene is TRBV18, the J gene TRBJ2-4; either TRBD1 or TRBD2 may fit D (5 bases each). This CDR3 region has 12 residues. CDR1 and CDR2 from the germline V gene are KGHSH and LQKENI. Trimming removed 6 bases from V and 13 bases from J, with 16 bases in between. This CDR3 reads CASSTGPGPQYF. The CDR3 DNA reads TGTGCCAGCTCGACTGGTCCGGGACCGCAGTACTTC.

The DNA of the CDR3 is TGTGCCAGCAGTGATCCCGGGATCGGCTTCTACGAGCAGTACTTC. Residues: CASSDPGIGFYEQYF. The chain uses TRBV28 and TRBJ2-7; maybe TRBD2 (5 bases). The CDR3 has 15 amino acids. V was trimmed by 5 bases and J by 3 bases, leaving 17 bases between them. Germline assignment: CDR1 MDHEN and CDR2 SYDVKM.

This chain joins TRBV29-1 and TRBJ2-3; the D is unclear. The V end was cut by 0 bases, the J end by 0 bases, with 4 bases between. From germline, CDR1 is SQVTM and CDR2 ANQGSEA. The CDR3 loop spans 13 amino acids. This chain's CDR3 is CSVEDHSTDTQYF. The CDR3 DNA follows: TGCAGCGTTGAAGATCATAGCACAGATACGCAGTATTTT.

The chain couples TRBV12-5 to TRBJ1-1, with a possible D match to TRBD1 (6 bases). The CDR3 is made up of 12 amino acids. V was shortened by 5 bases and J by 4 bases, with 8 bases between the two germline ends. CDR1 LGHNT and CDR2 FRNRAP come from the germline V gene. The CDR3 bases are TGTGCTAGTGGTCCAGGGGTCACTGAAGCTTTCTTT. It yields the protein CASGPGVTEAFF.

The chain joins TRBV9 to TRBJ1-2; TRBD1 matches at 8 bases. Unmatched junction bases numbered 8, after V lost 4 bases and J lost 3 bases. Germline CDR1 and CDR2: SGDLS and YYNGEE. The CDR3 covers 15 residues. Here the CDR3 reads CASSPSGTGDYGYTF. DNA of the CDR3: TGTGCCAGCAGCCCTTCCGGGACAGGCGACTATGGCTACACCTTC. Based on the CDR3 plus reference TRBV9 and TRBJ1-2, the full variable domain is DSGVTQTPKHLITATGQRVTLRCSPRSGDLSVYWYQQSLDQGLQFLIQYYNGEERAKGNILERFSAQQFPDLHSELNLSSLELGDSALYFCASSPSGTGDYGYTFGSGTRLTVV.

The CDR3 coding sequence is TGTGCCAGCAGTTTAGGAGGACTAGCGTTGCAAGAGACCCAGTACTTC. This encodes CASSLGGLALQETQYF. The rearrangement uses TRBV27 and TRBJ2-5, with 9 bases lining up with TRBD2. After removal of 2 bases from V and 2 bases from J, the junction contained 6 bases not matched to a gene. The CDR3 is made up of 16 amino acids. Germline loops: CDR1 MNHEY, CDR2 SMNVEV (reference sequence).

This clone was counted between two and nine times. The chain has TRBV30 and TRBJ1-1; 7 nucleotides agree with TRBD1. The CDR3 consists of 16 residues. V gave up 2 bases and J gave up 5 bases; unmatched junction bases: 14. The germline gives CDR1 GTSNPN, CDR2 SVGIG (reference sequence). CDR3 nucleotides: TGTGCCTGGAGTAATTTCCTCAGGGGGGGAGAGACTGAAGCTTTCTTT. It specifies CAWSNFLRGGETEAFF.

This clone appeared a single time. The rearrangement joins TRBV6-5 to TRBJ2-7; D unclear. V shed 11 bases and J shed 1 base, with 15 bases lying between them. Germline V gives CDR1 MNHEY, CDR2 SVGAGI. The CDR3 spans 13 residues. CDR3 in amino acids: CAATKPGSYEQYF. CDR3 coding DNA: TGTGCCGCGACCAAACCTGGTTCCTACGAGCAGTACTTC.

This clone was detected once. The rearrangement uses TRBV18 and TRBJ2-5, with unresolved D. Germline loops: CDR1 KGHSH, CDR2 LQKENI. V was clipped by 3 bases and J by 0 bases, with 17 bases between them. This CDR3 spans 17 amino acids. In DNA form, the CDR3 reads TGTGCCAGCTCACCTGGCAGTGGGATGGGAAACCAAGAGACCCAGTACTTC. Amino acids: CASSPGSGMGNQETQYF.

V gene TRBV5-1 combines with J gene TRBJ1-6, with D perhaps TRBD1 (5 bases). V shed 2 bases and J shed 7 bases, with 13 bases lying between them. The CDR3 extends over 15 amino acids. Germline V gene sequence: CDR1 SGHRS, CDR2 YFSETQ. The CDR3, as DNA: TGCGCCAGCAGCTTAGGGGCCCAGGGCAATTCACCCCTCCACTTT. Translating it yields CASSLGAQGNSPLHF.

V gene TRBV19 combines with J gene TRBJ1-5, with D maybe TRBD1 (5 bases). The CDR3 consists of 15 residues. V lost 6 bases to trimming and J lost 0 bases, with 12 bases between them. Germline V lookup: CDR1 LNHDA, CDR2 SQIVND (reference sequence). The CDR3 DNA reads as TGTGCCAGTAGGGTGACAGATTATAGCAATCAGCCCCAGCATTTT. Translated, it gives CASRVTDYSNQPQHF.

This chain uses TRBV12-5 with TRBJ1-5; no firm D call. Trimming removed 3 bases at V and 5 bases at J, with 11 bases between. CDR3 length equals 14 residues. CDR1 is LGHNT, CDR2 FRNRAP, per germline. The CDR3 region has the DNA TGTGCTAGTGGTTTAGTCCCCGGTCATCAGCCCCAGCATTTT. Protein sequence: CASGLVPGHQPQHF.

This chain uses TRBV19 with TRBJ2-7, with 10 bases fitting TRBD2. J lost 4 bases, V lost 0 bases, and 3 bases had no gene match. Germline V lookup: CDR1 LNHDA, CDR2 SQIVND (reference sequence). The CDR3 loop spans 15 amino acids. As DNA, the CDR3 is TGTGCCAGTAGTATAGACACAGCGGGAGGGTACGAGCAGTACTTC. Protein product: CASSIDTAGGYEQYF.

The chain links TRBV27 to TRBJ2-2; TRBD1 or TRBD2 may be the D gene (5 bases each). Per the germline V gene, CDR1 is MNHEY and CDR2 is SMNVEV (reference sequence). Trimming cost V 3 bases and J 6 bases, with 5 bases left between them. The CDR3 loop spans 12 amino acids. The CDR3, as DNA: TGTGCCAGCAGTTTGGGACCCGGGGAGCTGTTTTTT. It specifies CASSLGPGELFF.

The rearrangement joins TRBV4-1 to TRBJ1-2; 11 bases match TRBD1. Per the germline V gene, CDR1 is MGHRA and CDR2 is YSYEKL. V was pared by 5 bases and J by 5 bases, with 13 bases of the junction left unmatched. The CDR3 sequence is 17 residues long. The CDR3: CASSFRTGGALLYGYTF. CDR3 nucleotides: TGCGCCAGCAGCTTTCGGACAGGGGGCGCGTTGCTTTATGGCTACACCTTC.

This chain uses TRBV15 with TRBJ2-1, with D perhaps TRBD2 (6 bases). Trimming stripped 0 bases from V and 14 bases from J, with 14 bases between. The CDR3 runs 13 residues. Germline CDR1 is LNHNV and CDR2 is YYDKDF (reference sequence). The CDR3 coding sequence is TGTGCCACCAGCAGAGATCGAAGCGGGTCCGAGTTCTTC. It yields the protein CATSRDRSGSEFF.

The chain couples TRBV2 to TRBJ2-1; 12 bases map to TRBD2. CDR1 is SNHLY, CDR2 FYNNEI, per germline. The CDR3 is 15 residues long. The V segment lost 5 bases and the J segment 4 bases; nucleotides outside the gene matches: 3. CDR3 residues: CASSRLAGVYNEQFF. The CDR3 bases are TGTGCCAGCAGTAGACTAGCGGGAGTGTACAATGAGCAGTTCTTC.

The chain combines TRBV14 with TRBJ1-6; no clear D gene. Germline loops: CDR1 SGHDN, CDR2 FVKESK. The CDR3 has 15 amino acids. The germline V and J ends were trimmed by 1 base and 7 bases, with 11 bases remaining between them. The CDR3 DNA reads as TGTGCCAGCAGCCAAGGTCTGGAGAGGAATTCACCCCTCCACTTT. Protein product: CASSQGLERNSPLHF.

The chain uses TRBV7-9 and TRBJ2-7; D possibly corresponds to TRBD2 (5 bases). Germline V gives CDR1 SEHNR, CDR2 FQNEAQ (reference sequence). The V gene lost 2 bases and the J gene lost 0 bases, with 17 bases spanning the gap. This CDR3 comprises 17 residues. In DNA form, the CDR3 reads TGTGCCAGCAGCTTAATCGAGGGAATCGGGGTCTCCTACGAGCAGTACTTC. Its protein is CASSLIEGIGVSYEQYF.

The chain has TRBV7-9 and TRBJ1-1; D possibly corresponds to TRBD1 (5 bases). This CDR3 has 17 residues. The germline gives CDR1 SEHNR, CDR2 FQNEAQ (reference sequence). The V and J ends lost 5 bases and 1 base respectively, with 20 bases between them. The CDR3 reads CASSDLGHSAKNTEAFF. In DNA, the CDR3 is TGTGCCAGCAGCGACTTGGGGCACAGTGCGAAGAACACTGAAGCTTTCTTT.

The rearrangement uses TRBV2 and TRBJ1-6, with D uncertain. CDR3 size: 13 residues. The V and J ends lost 5 bases and 8 bases respectively, with 10 bases between them. Germline CDR1 is SNHLY and CDR2 is FYNNEI. The CDR3 is CASSSGKDSPLHF. In nucleotides, the CDR3 is TGTGCCAGCAGTTCGGGGAAGGATTCACCCCTCCACTTT.

The chain joins TRBV3-1 (or the pseudogene TRBV3-2) to TRBJ1-2; D is unresolved. This CDR3 is 12 amino acids long. Trimming took 3 bases from V and 7 from J, leaving 9 bases between them. From germline, CDR1 is LGHDT and CDR2 YNNKEL (reference sequence). CDR3 in amino acids: CASSHGLGGYTF. In DNA form, the CDR3 reads TGTGCCAGCAGCCATGGCCTTGGTGGCTACACCTTC.

This chain uses TRBV4-1 with TRBJ2-3, with 7 bases fitting TRBD1. There are 16 residues in the CDR3. The germline CDR1 and CDR2 sequences are MGHRA and YSYEKL. With 1 base clipped from V and 0 bases from J, the junction kept 4 bases outside the gene matches. CDR3 in DNA: TGCGCCAGCAGCCAAGCCGACAGGGTGAGCACAGATACGCAGTATTTT. Translating it yields CASSQADRVSTDTQYF.

The chain employs TRBV6-2 or TRBV6-3 and TRBJ2-5; 8 positions agree with TRBD1. The length of the CDR3 is 14 residues. Germline V CDR1 and CDR2: MNHEY, SVGEGT. V lost 6 bases to trimming and J lost 3 bases; unmatched junction nucleotides: 6. The CDR3 DNA sequence: TGTGCCAGCAGCCTCAGGGGGCGGAAAGAGACCCAGTACTTC. It is translated as CASSLRGRKETQYF.

The chain has TRBV4-1 and TRBJ2-1; 14 bases agree with TRBD2. Germline V gives CDR1 MGHRA, CDR2 YSYEKL. V dropped 6 bases and J dropped 7; count of bases not matched to a gene: 2. The CDR3 consists of 14 residues. The CDR3 DNA is TGCGCCAGCAGGACTAGCGGGAGGGGGAATGAGCAGTTCTTC. This codes for CASRTSGRGNEQFF.

This chain uses TRBV27 with TRBJ2-7; D is possibly TRBD2 (5 bases). CDR1 and CDR2 (germline): MNHEY, SMNVEV (reference sequence). The CDR3 length is 13 residues. With 1 base removed from V and 2 bases from J, the gap between germline ends came to 6 bases. The CDR3 reads CASSLLATYEQYF. The CDR3 region has the DNA TGTGCCAGCAGTTTATTAGCGACCTACGAGCAGTACTTC.

The CDR3 DNA is TGTGCCAGCAGTTCACCCGGACAGTTCAACTATGGCTACACCTTC. Encoded protein: CASSSPGQFNYGYTF. The rearrangement links TRBV6-5 to TRBJ1-2; possibly TRBD1 for D (6 bases). CDR1 is MNHEY, CDR2 SVGAGI, per germline. V lost 4 bases to trimming and J lost 2 bases, with 14 bases between them. The CDR3 loop spans 15 amino acids.